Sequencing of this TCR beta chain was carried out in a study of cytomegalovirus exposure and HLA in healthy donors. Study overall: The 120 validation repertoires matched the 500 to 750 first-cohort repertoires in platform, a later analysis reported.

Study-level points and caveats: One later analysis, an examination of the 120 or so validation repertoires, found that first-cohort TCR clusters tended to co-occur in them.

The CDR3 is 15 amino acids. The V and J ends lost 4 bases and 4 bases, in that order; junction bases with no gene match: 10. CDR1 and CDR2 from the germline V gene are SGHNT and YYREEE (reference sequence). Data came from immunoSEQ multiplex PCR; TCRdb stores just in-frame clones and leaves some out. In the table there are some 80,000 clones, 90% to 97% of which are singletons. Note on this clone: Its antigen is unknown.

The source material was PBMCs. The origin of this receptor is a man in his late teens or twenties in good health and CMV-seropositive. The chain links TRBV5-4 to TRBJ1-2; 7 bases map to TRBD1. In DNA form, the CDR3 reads TGTGCCAGCAGCCCTGGGACAGCAACGAGCTATGGCTACACCTTC. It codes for CASSPGTATSYGYTF.